Listed here are 18 T cell receptor beta chains from one sample, sequenced in a study of cytomegalovirus exposure and HLA in healthy donors (dated by TCRdb to the late 2010s). Preparation of the library involved the immunoSEQ multiplex PCR assay. For the multiplex PCR, a mixture combining 60 forward primers for TCR Vbeta segments and 13 reverse primers for TCR Jbeta segments was used. The clones in this table, taken by TCRdb from immuneACCESS, are in-frame only. Not every clone is retained; where verified, under half of the shortfall comes from an unresolved V gene, and the cause of the rest is unknown. This sample holds some 130,000 clones; 79% were observed only once. Jointly, the top ten make up 2% of the sample. The sequencing input was PBMCs. The receptors were sampled from a man aged 18 to 29 in good health and CMV-seronegative.

The J gene is TRBJ1-4, the V gene TRBV7-9; D uncertain. CDR1 and CDR2 from the germline V gene are SEHNR and FQNEAQ (reference sequence). The CDR3 loop spans 13 amino acids. V was trimmed by 11 bases and J by 5 bases, leaving 15 bases between them. Here the CDR3 reads CAARGEANEKLFF. The CDR3 nucleotides are TGTGCCGCGCGTGGGGAGGCGAATGAAAAACTGTTTTTT.

A single count supports this clone. This sequence joins TRBV19 and TRBJ1-2; D gene ambiguous. The CDR3 loop spans 14 amino acids. CDR1 is LNHDA and CDR2 is SQIVND in the germline V gene (reference sequence). Trimming removed 7 bases from V and 2 bases from J, with 14 bases in between. The CDR3 is CASTWAGTNYGYTF. The CDR3, as DNA: TGTGCCAGTACCTGGGCAGGTACAAACTATGGCTACACCTTC.

This clone was counted a single time. At the DNA level, this CDR3 is encoded by other sequences in the same sample as well. The gene calls are TRBV19 and TRBJ1-5; 7 bases match TRBD1. Germline V gene sequence: CDR1 LNHDA, CDR2 SQIVND (reference sequence). The CDR3 has 15 residues. V trimming: 6 bases; J trimming: 3 bases; junction bases outside the gene matches: 8. The CDR3, as DNA: TGTGCCAGTAGAGGGACAGCCGGGATCAATCAGCCCCAGCATTTT. It codes for CASRGTAGINQPQHF.

This clone was seen a single time. This rearrangement joins TRBV27 to TRBJ2-3; TRBD2 matches at 8 bases. CDR1 is MNHEY, CDR2 SMNVEV, per germline (reference sequence). V gave up 6 bases and J gave up 6 bases; unmatched junction bases: 11. CDR3 length: 15 residues. The CDR3 is CASRPGRGGRDTQYF. The CDR3, as DNA: TGTGCCAGCAGACCCGGACGGGGGGGGAGGGATACGCAGTATTTT.

This clone showed up just a few times. The rearrangement uses TRBV23-1 and TRBJ2-1; D is perhaps TRBD1 (6 bases). TRBV23-1 is an open reading frame, and its role is uncertain. Trimming pared 0 bases from V and 10 bases from J, leaving 13 bases between. The CDR3 extends over 14 amino acids. As DNA, the CDR3 is TGCGCCAGCAGTCAATCAACAGGGTGGCGGGAGCAGTTCTTC. This translates into CASSQSTGWREQFF.

The sample holds one count of this clone. This sequence joins TRBV2 and TRBJ2-2; perhaps TRBD2 as D (7 bases). Germline CDR1 and CDR2: SNHLY and FYNNEI. The V gene lost 7 bases and the J gene lost 1 base, with 16 bases spanning the gap. The CDR3 is 16 residues long. CDR3 in DNA: TGTGCCAGCAAGGGAAGGGGGACTATGAACACCGGGGAGCTGTTTTTT. Its protein is CASKGRGTMNTGELFF. Combining the CDR3 with reference TRBV2 and TRBJ2-2 gives the whole variable domain EPEVTQTPSHQVTQMGQEVILRCVPISNHLYFYWYRQILGQKVEFLVSFYNNEISEKSEIFDDQFSVERPDGSNFTLKIRSTKLEDSAMYFCASKGRGTMNTGELFFGEGSRLTVL.

The chain carries TRBV7-3 and TRBJ1-6; TRBD1 is a possible D gene (5 bases). Germline V gene data show CDR1 as SGHTA and CDR2 as FQGTGA. Trimming left V 5 bases short and J 8 bases short, with 10 bases between. The CDR3 covers 13 residues. The CDR3 loop reads CASSPGGDSPLHF. The CDR3 nucleotides are TGTGCCAGCAGCCCGGGGGGGGATTCACCCCTCCACTTT. The full variable domain, rest sourced from reference TRBV7-3 and TRBJ1-6, is GAGVSQTPSNKVTEKGKYVELRCDPISGHTALYWYRQSLGQGPEFLIYFQGTGAADDSGLPNDRFFAVRPEGSVSTLKIQRTERGDSAVYLCASSPGGDSPLHFGNGTRLTVT.

The count of this clone is one. The V call is TRBV7-2, the J call TRBJ2-3; a possible D gene is TRBD1 (6 bases). Deletions cut 5 bases from V and 2 bases from J, with 11 bases between. Germline-derived CDR1 and CDR2 are SGHTA and FQGNSA. The CDR3 is 14 residues long. Here the CDR3 reads CASSVWDTTDTQYF. CDR3 bases: TGTGCCAGCAGCGTTTGGGACACCACAGATACGCAGTATTTT. Based on the CDR3 plus reference TRBV7-2 and TRBJ2-3, the full variable domain is GAGVSQSPSNKVTEKGKDVELRCDPISGHTALYWYRQSLGQGLEFLIYFQGNSAPDKSGLPSDRFSAERTGGSVSTLTIQRTQQEDSAVYLCASSVWDTTDTQYFGPGTRLTVL.

The genes are TRBV5-1 and TRBJ1-1, with D possibly matching TRBD1 (5 bases). The V end lost 0 bases, the J end lost 4 bases, and 10 bases lay between the germline ends. The CDR3 sequence is 14 residues long. Germline loops: CDR1 SGHRS, CDR2 YFSETQ. This CDR3 is CASSLVLGATEAFF. As DNA, the CDR3 is TGCGCCAGCAGCTTGGTTTTAGGGGCCACTGAAGCTTTCTTT.

Written as DNA, the CDR3 is TGTGCCAGCAGCCCCCAGACTAGCGGGCACTACGAGCAGTACTTC. This translates into CASSPQTSGHYEQYF. The genes are TRBV11-2 and TRBJ2-7; 10 bases fit TRBD2. Per germline, CDR1 SGHAT and CDR2 FQNNGV. The CDR3 spans 15 residues. Trimming at V came to 5 bases and at J to 3 bases, leaving 7 bases not matched to a gene.

The V and J genes are TRBV5-4 and TRBJ2-7, with D possibly being TRBD1 (6 bases). CDR3 size: 13 residues. Trimming took off 4 bases at V and 3 bases at J, with 11 bases between the two ends. Germline V gene lookup returns CDR1 SGHNT and CDR2 YYREEE (reference sequence). The CDR3 nucleotides read TGTGCCAGCAGCGTGGACAGTTACTACGAGCAGTACTTC. Translated, it gives CASSVDSYYEQYF.

This chain uses TRBV6-1 with TRBJ2-7, with 9 bases identical to TRBD1. This CDR3 has 15 residues. Germline V gene sequence: CDR1 MNHNS, CDR2 SASEGT. The V segment lost 3 bases and the J segment 0 bases; nucleotides outside the gene matches: 3. The CDR3 coding sequence is TGTGCCAGCAGTGAGGAGACAGGGGGCTCCTACGAGCAGTACTTC. Its translation: CASSEETGGSYEQYF.

This clone was counted only a few times. The chain has TRBV7-3 and TRBJ2-5; 7 bases are a match to TRBD2. The J call may be wrong; the DNA end is better matched by TRBJ2-7. The length of the CDR3 is 15 residues. Germline-derived CDR1 and CDR2 are SGHTA and FQGTGA. The DNA for the CDR3 is TGTGCCAGCAGCTTAAGGGGCGGGAGCGCCTACGAGCAGTACTTC. Protein: CASSLRGGSAYEQYF.

This rearrangement joins TRBV11-2 to TRBJ2-5; 8 bases match TRBD2. The CDR3 sequence is 16 residues long. Germline assignment: CDR1 SGHAT and CDR2 FQNNGV. V lost 1 base and J lost 5; bases outside the gene matches: 9. The CDR3 sequence: CASSLVVAGGGETQYF. CDR3 coding DNA: TGTGCCAGCAGCTTAGTAGTGGCGGGAGGAGGGGAGACCCAGTACTTC.

For the CDR3, the DNA is TGTGCCAGCAGGGTTCAAGGGGGGACCGGGAGACAGGGTGAGCAGTTCTTC. Amino acid sequence: CASRVQGGTGRQGEQFF. J is TRBJ2-1 and V is TRBV7-8; D is possibly TRBD1 (7 bases). There are 17 residues in the CDR3. V lost 6 bases, J lost 9 bases, and 27 bases lay in between. Per the germline V gene, CDR1 is SGHVS and CDR2 is FQNEAQ.

As to this clone: Within the sample, other DNA sequences also encode this same CDR3. Here the CDR3 reads CASSLGLAGDTDTQYF. The CDR3 coding sequence is TGCGCCAGCAGCTTGGGGCTAGCGGGAGACACAGATACGCAGTATTTT. The chain is built from TRBV5-1 and TRBJ2-3, with 10 bases that match TRBD2. J gave up 2 bases and V 0 bases, and 3 bases lay outside the gene matches. The CDR3 covers 16 residues. Germline loops: CDR1 SGHRS, CDR2 YFSETQ.

The chain employs TRBV5-4 and TRBJ2-1; D is possibly TRBD2 (6 bases). The CDR3 has 16 residues. The germline V gene encodes CDR1 SGHNT and CDR2 YYREEE (reference sequence). V gave up 5 bases and J gave up 6 bases, with 21 bases separating them. The CDR3 nucleotides read TGTGCCAGCAGGGATTGGGTCGGGAGCGAAAGCAATGAGCAGTTCTTC. Translated, it gives CASRDWVGSESNEQFF.

V gene TRBV28 combines with J gene TRBJ1-2; 8 bases line up with TRBD1. V shed 8 bases and J 5 bases; nucleotides not matched to a gene: 16. Germline-derived CDR1 and CDR2 are MDHEN and SYDVKM. This CDR3 spans 16 amino acids. The CDR3 is CASLTTGAAGSYGYTF. Here the CDR3 DNA reads TGTGCCAGCCTGACGACAGGGGCCGCAGGATCTTATGGCTACACCTTC.